This T cell receptor beta chain is from a study of T cell repertoires in cytomegalovirus infection. Via MiXCR, TCRdb re-called the reads, giving one row per CDR3 protein. The table has about 260,000 distinct CDR3 sequences, around 13% seen once. V gave up 1 base and J gave up 7 bases, with 17 bases separating them. The CDR3 is 16 amino acids. CDR1 and CDR2 from the germline V gene are DFQATT and SNEGSKA (reference sequence). The genes are TRBV20-1 and TRBJ1-6, with a weak D call TRBD1 (5 bases). The receptor was isolated from a human donor in good health (CMV status not recorded). Some clones in this sample may be carry-over from other donors' samples. The sample taken for sequencing was PBMCs. The CDR3 sequence: CSARVGSGGVNSPLHF. The CDR3 nucleotides are TGCAGTGCTAGAGTTGGGTCCGGGGGGGTCAATTCACCCCTCCACTTT.